The 27 T cell receptor beta chains below all came from one sample that was sequenced in a study of PD-1 blockade in classical Hodgkin lymphoma. Libraries were prepared by immunoSEQ multiplex PCR; TCRdb keeps only in-frame clonotypes and omits some of them. The table has around 12,000 clones, approximately 91% seen once; the top ten hold 0.9%. Time point given: cycle 4 day 1 (C4D1), after five to seven weeks of nivolumab. Every patient had relapsed following autologous stem cell transplantation, and cohorts differed in brentuximab vedotin exposure. With magnetic negative selection, CD4+ T cells were purified from PBMCs that had been thawed. Sample: CD4+ T cells from blood, taken before the fourth cycle of nivolumab. The receptors shown here come from a human donor with classical Hodgkin lymphoma.

This chain uses TRBV7-2 with TRBJ1-2; weak D call: TRBD1 (5 bases). V was pared by 5 bases and J by 5 bases, with 9 bases between. Germline V gene sequence: CDR1 SGHTA, CDR2 FQGNSA. The CDR3 length is 12 residues. The CDR3 DNA follows: TGTGCCAGCAGCCTTCAGGGTTATGGCTACACCTTC. As protein: CASSLQGYGYTF.

CDR3 in DNA: TGTGCCAGCAGCGCCTCTAGGACAGGGAGATCCAACACTGAAGCTTTCTTT. It codes for CASSASRTGRSNTEAFF. The V call is TRBV9, the J call TRBJ1-1; 8 bases map to TRBD1. There are 17 residues in the CDR3. CDR1 SGDLS and CDR2 YYNGEE come from the germline V gene. The junction had 12 bases not matched to a gene; V was cut back by 3 bases and J by 2 bases.

The V and J genes are TRBV5-4 and TRBJ1-1; D uncertain. The length of the CDR3 is 15 residues. The ends were cut back, 4 bases at V and 3 bases at J, with 16 bases in the middle. Per the germline V gene, CDR1 is SGHNT and CDR2 is YYREEE (reference sequence). This CDR3 is CASSPGSRQDTEAFF. The CDR3 DNA sequence: TGTGCCAGCAGCCCGGGTTCGAGACAAGACACTGAAGCTTTCTTT.

The V call is TRBV9, the J call TRBJ2-5; 13 bases map to TRBD2. V lost 4 bases to trimming and J lost 5 bases; unmatched junction nucleotides: 5. Germline V gene sequence: CDR1 SGDLS, CDR2 YYNGEE. This CDR3 has 15 residues. The DNA for the CDR3 is TGTGCCAGCAGCCCGGGACTAGCGGGATTCGAGACCCAGTACTTC. It codes for CASSPGLAGFETQYF. The variable domain in full, completed from reference TRBV9 and TRBJ2-5, reads DSGVTQTPKHLITATGQRVTLRCSPRSGDLSVYWYQQSLDQGLQFLIQYYNGEERAKGNILERFSAQQFPDLHSELNLSSLELGDSALYFCASSPGLAGFETQYFGPGTRLLVL.

This clone turned up a few times. J is TRBJ1-5 and V is TRBV19; TRBD1 matches at 9 bases. This CDR3 region has 16 residues. With V trimmed by 9 bases and J by 0 bases, 9 bases remained unmatched. CDR1 and CDR2 (germline): LNHDA, SQIVND (reference sequence). This chain's CDR3 is CASRGTGFYSNQPQHF. Written as DNA, the CDR3 is TGTGCCAGCCGAGGGACAGGGTTTTATAGCAATCAGCCCCAGCATTTT.

The CDR3 region has the DNA TGTGCCACCAGCAGAGATTATAGCAATCAGCCCCAGCATTTT. Protein sequence: CATSRDYSNQPQHF. The V call is TRBV15, the J call TRBJ1-5; D unresolved. The germline CDR1 and CDR2 sequences are LNHNV and YYDKDF (reference sequence). V lost 0 bases, J lost 0 bases, and 3 bases lay in between. The CDR3 extends over 14 amino acids. Based on the CDR3 plus reference TRBV15 and TRBJ1-5, the full variable domain is DAMVIQNPRYQVTQFGKPVTLSCSQTLNHNVMYWYQQKSSQAPKLLFHYYDKDFNNEADTPDNFQSRRPNTSFCFLDIRSPGLGDTAMYLCATSRDYSNQPQHFGDGTRLSIL.

The rearrangement joins TRBV29-1 to TRBJ2-5, with D possibly being TRBD1 (6 bases). The germline CDR1 and CDR2 sequences are SQVTM and ANQGSEA. The CDR3 contains 15 residues. V shed 1 base and J shed 4 bases, with 16 bases lying between them. This CDR3 reads CSVEAFQGQGETQYF. CDR3 nucleotide sequence: TGCAGCGTTGAAGCATTCCAGGGGCAGGGAGAGACCCAGTACTTC.

The rearrangement links TRBV4-1 to TRBJ2-5, with a tentative D call TRBD2 (7 bases). V gave up 1 base and J gave up 4 bases, with 19 bases separating them. Germline V CDR1 and CDR2: MGHRA, YSYEKL. The CDR3 extends over 17 amino acids. The CDR3 nucleotides are TGCGCCAGCAGCCAAGGAATAGGTGGGGGGGCCTTAGAGACCCAGTACTTC. Protein sequence: CASSQGIGGGALETQYF.

The CDR3 DNA sequence: TGTGCCAGCGGAGGGGGCAGGGCAGTCAGTGAGCAGTTCTTC. It yields the protein CASGGGRAVSEQFF. V usage is TRBV2 and J usage is TRBJ2-1, with D possibly matching TRBD1 (7 bases). This CDR3 has 14 amino acids. Germline CDR1 reads SNHLY; CDR2 reads FYNNEI. Trimming cost V 8 bases and J 9 bases, with 20 bases left between them.

This chain connects TRBV28 to TRBJ1-5; no firm D call. The germline V and J ends were trimmed by 8 bases and 2 bases, with 16 bases remaining between them. The CDR3 consists of 15 residues. The germline V gene has CDR1 MDHEN and CDR2 SYDVKM. The CDR3 sequence is CASRKGEEGNQPQHF. CDR3 coding DNA: TGTGCCAGCCGTAAAGGCGAGGAGGGCAATCAGCCCCAGCATTTT.

The chain has TRBV5-5 and TRBJ2-5; D unresolved. Germline CDR1 SGHKS, CDR2 YYEKEE (reference sequence). V lost 4 bases and J 2 bases, leaving 9 bases between the germline ends. The CDR3 extends over 13 amino acids. DNA of the CDR3: TGTGCCAGCAGCCGGCGAGGTCAAGAGACCCAGTACTTC. Amino acids: CASSRRGQETQYF.

The rearrangement links TRBV9 to TRBJ1-1; D gene ambiguous. The V gene lost 3 bases and the J gene lost 7 bases, with 13 bases spanning the gap. CDR3 length: 13 residues. From germline, CDR1 is SGDLS and CDR2 YYNGEE. CDR3 loop: CASSAREGIEAFF. The CDR3 bases are TGTGCCAGCAGCGCCCGAGAGGGCATTGAAGCTTTCTTT.

The genes are TRBV5-1 and TRBJ1-1; D perhaps matches TRBD1 (5 bases). Trimming took off 6 bases at V and 2 bases at J, with 11 bases between the two ends. This CDR3 is 13 amino acids long. Germline assignment: CDR1 SGHRS and CDR2 YFSETQ. CDR3 sequence: CASTRDSNTEAFF. CDR3 sequence (DNA): TGCGCCAGCACCCGAGACAGTAACACTGAAGCTTTCTTT. The whole variable domain, filled in from reference TRBV5-1 and TRBJ1-1, reads KAGVTQTPRYLIKTRGQQVTLSCSPISGHRSVSWYQQTPGQGLQFLFEYFSETQRNKGNFPGRFSGRQFSNSRSEMNVSTLELGDSALYLCASTRDSNTEAFFGQGTRLTVV.

The chain recombines TRBV7-3 with TRBJ2-2; D is unresolved. V shed 4 bases and J shed 0 bases, with 0 bases lying between them. CDR3 length: 12 amino acids. The V gene's germline CDR1 is SGHTA and CDR2 FQGTGA. CDR3: CASSSNTGELFF. The CDR3, as DNA: TGTGCCAGCAGCTCGAACACCGGGGAGCTGTTTTTT.

This chain joins TRBV30 and TRBJ2-7; D may match TRBD1 or TRBD2 (5 bases each). The CDR3 totals 15 residues. V was clipped by 3 bases and J by 2 bases, with 17 bases between them. Germline CDR1 reads GTSNPN; CDR2 reads SVGIG (reference sequence). The CDR3 DNA sequence: TGTGCCTGGAGCGACGGGGCGGCGTCCGCCTACGAGCAGTACTTC. The encoded protein is CAWSDGAASAYEQYF. The variable domain in full, completed from reference TRBV30 and TRBJ2-7, reads SQTIHQWPATLVQPVGSPLSLECTVEGTSNPNLYWYRQAAGRGLQLLFYSVGIGQISSEVPQNLSASRPQDRQFILSSKKLLLSDSGFYLCAWSDGAASAYEQYFGPGTRLTVT.

V and J are TRBV19 and TRBJ2-1; 11 bases align to TRBD2. V lost 7 bases, J lost 7 bases, and 9 bases stayed unmatched. The CDR3 length is 15 residues. CDR1 LNHDA and CDR2 SQIVND come from the germline V gene (reference sequence). CDR3 in DNA: TGTGCCAGTAACTCACTAGCGGGGGTGGGTAATGAGCAGTTCTTC. Its protein product is CASNSLAGVGNEQFF.

The rearrangement links TRBV19 to TRBJ2-2, with 8 bases lining up with TRBD2. This CDR3 contains 16 residues. The V gene end was trimmed by 4 bases and the J gene end by 6 bases; junction bases not matched to a gene: 10. The germline CDR1 and CDR2 sequences are LNHDA and SQIVND (reference sequence). The chain's CDR3 is CASSTPGGKGAGELFF. In nucleotides, the CDR3 is TGTGCCAGTAGTACCCCGGGGGGGAAGGGTGCCGGGGAGCTGTTTTTT.

This chain connects TRBV7-2 to TRBJ2-7; 10 nucleotides match TRBD2. Germline CDR1 reads SGHTA; CDR2 reads FQGNSA. The trim removed 1 base at V and 6 bases at J, leaving 12 bases unmatched. There are 17 residues in the CDR3. CDR3 nucleotides: TGTGCCAGCAGCTTAGTCCCGTGGAGCGGGGGGGCCCGCGAGCAGTACTTC. Its protein is CASSLVPWSGGAREQYF.

The chain links TRBV29-1 to TRBJ2-1, with no clear D. The CDR3 sequence is 13 residues long. V was cut by 0 bases and J by 5 bases, with 8 bases left in between. Germline-derived CDR1 and CDR2 are SQVTM and ANQGSEA. This chain's CDR3 is CSVEDDRHNEQFF. The DNA for the CDR3 is TGCAGCGTTGAAGACGACCGCCACAATGAGCAGTTCTTC.

The chain has TRBV4-2 and TRBJ2-5; 9 bases map to TRBD2. Germline V gene sequence: CDR1 LGHNA, CDR2 YNFKEQ. V lost 1 base, J lost 3 bases, and 3 bases stayed unmatched. The CDR3 runs to 15 residues. The CDR3 nucleotides read TGTGCCAGCAGCCAAGTTGGCGGGGGGGAAGAGACCCAGTACTTC. It yields the protein CASSQVGGGEETQYF.

The sample holds one count of this clone. This chain uses TRBV28 with TRBJ2-2; tentative D call: TRBD1 (6 bases). Per germline, CDR1 MDHEN and CDR2 SYDVKM. With 6 bases removed from V and 4 bases from J, the gap between germline ends came to 12 bases. The CDR3 covers 14 residues. Written as DNA, the CDR3 is TGTGCCAGCAGGACTCAGGGGAGCACCGGGGAGCTGTTTTTT. It encodes CASRTQGSTGELFF.

V usage is TRBV27 and J usage is TRBJ1-5; D perhaps matches TRBD1 (5 bases). Trimming stripped 2 bases from V and 0 bases from J, with 11 bases between. There are 16 residues in the CDR3. Germline values: CDR1 MNHEY, CDR2 SMNVEV (reference sequence). Here the CDR3 DNA reads TGTGCCAGCAGTTTAGGGGGGTTCTATAGCAATCAGCCCCAGCATTTT. Its protein is CASSLGGFYSNQPQHF.

The chain carries TRBV19 and TRBJ2-3; D remains ambiguous. The CDR3 contains 13 residues. The germline V and J ends were trimmed by 7 bases and 0 bases, with 8 bases remaining between them. CDR1 is LNHDA, CDR2 SQIVND, per germline (reference sequence). The CDR3 sequence is CASKTYSTDTQYF. The DNA of the CDR3 is TGTGCCAGTAAGACTTATAGCACAGATACGCAGTATTTT.

This clone was counted between two and nine times. The V gene is TRBV6-5, the J gene TRBJ2-2; a possible D gene is TRBD2 (7 bases). V shed 8 bases and J shed 8 bases, with 12 bases lying between them. This CDR3 is built from 12 residues. CDR1 and CDR2 (germline): MNHEY, SVGAGI. The CDR3 sequence: CASVGGPGELFF. The CDR3 DNA reads TGTGCCAGCGTCGGGGGGCCAGGGGAGCTGTTTTTT.

This chain links TRBV7-9 with TRBJ2-7; 8 positions match TRBD1. Germline CDR1 reads SEHNR; CDR2 reads FQNEAQ (reference sequence). The CDR3 has 14 amino acids. After removal of 3 bases from V and 4 bases from J, the junction contained 5 bases not matched to a gene. CDR3 nucleotides: TGTGCCAGCAGCTTTGGGACAGGAAAGTACGAGCAGTACTTC. Encoded protein: CASSFGTGKYEQYF. Looking up the rest from reference TRBV7-9 and TRBJ2-7 gives the full variable domain: DTGVSQNPRHKITKRGQNVTFRCDPISEHNRLYWYRQTLGQGPEFLTYFQNEAQLEKSRLLSDRFSAERPKGSFSTLEIQRTEQGDSAMYLCASSFGTGKYEQYFGPGTRLTVT.

The V call is TRBV29-1, the J call TRBJ1-1; a weak D match, TRBD1 (6 bases). The length of the CDR3 is 12 residues. The V end lost 7 bases, the J end lost 5 bases, and 14 bases lay between the germline ends. Germline lookup yields CDR1 SQVTM and CDR2 ANQGSEA. CDR3 in DNA: TGCAGCGGGGGACATTTCAAGACTGAAGCTTTCTTT. Its translation: CSGGHFKTEAFF.

This clone was seen once. The gene calls are TRBV19 and TRBJ1-2; 11 bases line up with TRBD1. V was clipped by 4 bases and J by 5 bases; unmatched bases: 12. The CDR3 covers 17 residues. From germline, CDR1 is LNHDA and CDR2 SQIVND (reference sequence). The CDR3 sequence: CASSRGTGGRTVYGYTF. CDR3 DNA sequence: TGTGCCAGTAGTAGAGGGACAGGGGGACGGACGGTTTATGGCTACACCTTC.